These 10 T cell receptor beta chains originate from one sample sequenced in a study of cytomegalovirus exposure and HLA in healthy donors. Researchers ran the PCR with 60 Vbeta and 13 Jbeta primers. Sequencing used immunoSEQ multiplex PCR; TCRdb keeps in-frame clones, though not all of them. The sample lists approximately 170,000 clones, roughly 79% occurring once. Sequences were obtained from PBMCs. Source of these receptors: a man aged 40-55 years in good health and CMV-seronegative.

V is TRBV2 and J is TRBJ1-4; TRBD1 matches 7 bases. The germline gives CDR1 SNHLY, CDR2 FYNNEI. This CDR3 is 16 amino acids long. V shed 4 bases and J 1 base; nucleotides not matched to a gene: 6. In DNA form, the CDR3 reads TGTGCCAGCAGTGCAAGATCAGGGGGAACTAATGAAAAACTGTTTTTT. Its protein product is CASSARSGGTNEKLFF.

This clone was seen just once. CDR3 nucleotide sequence: TGTGCCAGCAGCATTGACAGGGCTGGCTACACCTTC. Protein product: CASSIDRAGYTF. The rearrangement links TRBV7-9 to TRBJ1-2; 7 bases map to TRBD1. CDR1 and CDR2 (germline): SEHNR, FQNEAQ (reference sequence). V dropped 5 bases and J dropped 7; count of bases not matched to a gene: 4. The CDR3 has 12 residues.

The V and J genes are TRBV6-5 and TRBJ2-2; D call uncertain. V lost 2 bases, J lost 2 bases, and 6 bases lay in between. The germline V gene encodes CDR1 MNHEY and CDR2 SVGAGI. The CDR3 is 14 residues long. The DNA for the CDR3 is TGTGCCAGCAGTTACAGCTCTAACACCGGGGAGCTGTTTTTT. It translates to CASSYSSNTGELFF.

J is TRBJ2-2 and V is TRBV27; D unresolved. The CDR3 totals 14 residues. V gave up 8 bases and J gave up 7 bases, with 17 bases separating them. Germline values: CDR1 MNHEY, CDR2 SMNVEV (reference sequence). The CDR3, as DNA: TGTGCCAGCGGTAAAGTTGGAGCGTTCGGGGAGCTGTTTTTT. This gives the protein CASGKVGAFGELFF.

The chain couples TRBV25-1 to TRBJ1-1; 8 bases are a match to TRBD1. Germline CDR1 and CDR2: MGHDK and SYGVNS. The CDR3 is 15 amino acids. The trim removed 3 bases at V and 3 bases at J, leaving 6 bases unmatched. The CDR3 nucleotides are TGTGCCAGCAGTGACCCCCAGACAGGGGACACTGAAGCTTTCTTT. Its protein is CASSDPQTGDTEAFF.

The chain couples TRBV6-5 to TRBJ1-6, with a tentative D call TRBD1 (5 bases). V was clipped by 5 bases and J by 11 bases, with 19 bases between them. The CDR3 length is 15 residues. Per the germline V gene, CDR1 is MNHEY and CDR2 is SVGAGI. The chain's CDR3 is CASSRAGMGGTPLHF. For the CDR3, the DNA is TGTGCCAGCAGTAGGGCAGGGATGGGAGGGACACCCCTCCACTTT.

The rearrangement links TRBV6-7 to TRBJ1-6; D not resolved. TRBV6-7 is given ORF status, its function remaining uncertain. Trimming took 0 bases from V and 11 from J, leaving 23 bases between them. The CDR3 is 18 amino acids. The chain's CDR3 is CASSYSVYKGGQQPPLHF. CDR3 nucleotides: TGTGCCAGCAGTTACTCAGTCTATAAGGGAGGGCAACAGCCACCCCTCCACTTT.

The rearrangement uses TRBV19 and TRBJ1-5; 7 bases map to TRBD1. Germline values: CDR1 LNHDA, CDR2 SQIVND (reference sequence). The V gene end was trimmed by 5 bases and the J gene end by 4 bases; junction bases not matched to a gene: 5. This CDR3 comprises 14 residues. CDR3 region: CASSPGGTNQPQHF. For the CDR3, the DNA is TGTGCCAGTAGTCCAGGGGGAACAAATCAGCCCCAGCATTTT.

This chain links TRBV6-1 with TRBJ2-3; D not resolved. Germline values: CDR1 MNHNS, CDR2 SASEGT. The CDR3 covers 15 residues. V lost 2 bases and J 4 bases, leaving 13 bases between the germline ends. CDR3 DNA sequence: TGTGCCAGCAGTGAATACGTTCGCGTCGCAGATACGCAGTATTTT. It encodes CASSEYVRVADTQYF.

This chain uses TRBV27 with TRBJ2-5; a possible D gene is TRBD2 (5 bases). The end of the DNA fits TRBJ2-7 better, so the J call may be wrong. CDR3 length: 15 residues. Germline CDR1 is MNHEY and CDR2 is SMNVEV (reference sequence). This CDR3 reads CASSLRAGNSYEQYF. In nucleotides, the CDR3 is TGTGCCAGCAGTTTAAGGGCGGGCAACTCCTACGAGCAGTACTTC.